This T cell receptor (beta chain) was sequenced during a study of graft-versus-host responses after intestinal transplantation. Study-wide context: After anti-thymocyte globulin induction, recipients took tacrolimus and steroids for three to four years. Study outcomes and limitations: Present in recipient marrow, GvH clones included some that appeared first in ileum or blood. Peak levels of circulating GvH clones tracked with early post-transplant HvG declines. Allograft graft-versus-host to host-versus-graft clonal ratios ran high in patients with graft-donor T cell macrochimerism.

The repertoire was sequenced with immunoSEQ multiplex PCR; TCRdb's copy has only in-frame clones and lacks some. The table has some 110,000 clones, roughly nine tenths seen once. About this clone: Antigen: not known.

The sample here was unstimulated CD4+ T cells sorted from spleen or lymph node cells, taken before intestinal transplant. This sequence originates from a human donor who received an intestinal transplant.

CDR3 nucleotides: TGTGCCAGCTCAGCCCGGGCGGAGGGAACTGAAGCTTTCTTT. It encodes CASSARAEGTEAFF. The chain links TRBV18 to TRBJ1-1, with unresolved D. CDR3 length equals 14 residues. CDR1 is KGHSH, CDR2 LQKENI, per germline. V was shortened by 5 bases and J by 5 bases, with 15 bases between the two germline ends.